This T cell receptor beta chain comes out of a study of blood T cells in healthy people across ages. Study-wide points: Naive and antigen-experienced cells could not be conclusively compared, given unsorted PBMCs.

This clonotype was counted at least ten times. Its antigen is unknown. A second PCR of about 7 to 11 cycles used a sample-barcoded 5' primer and a J-beta primer mix. In TCRdb, the 5' RACE reads were re-called with MiXCR into one record per CDR3 protein. The data contain just under 900,000 distinct CDR3 sequences, around 26% of them seen just once; the ten biggest clones take up roughly 17%. CDR3 length: 14 residues. Germline values: CDR1 KGHSH, CDR2 LQKENI. V was pared by 5 bases and J by 1 base, with 12 bases between. The specimen was blood. The sequence was collected from a woman older than 75 in good health. This chain connects TRBV18 to TRBJ2-7, with D perhaps matching TRBD1 (6 bases). CDR3 in amino acids: CASSTTGQSYEQYF. CDR3 nucleotides: TGTGCCAGCTCAACTACCGGACAGTCCTACGAGCAGTACTTC.